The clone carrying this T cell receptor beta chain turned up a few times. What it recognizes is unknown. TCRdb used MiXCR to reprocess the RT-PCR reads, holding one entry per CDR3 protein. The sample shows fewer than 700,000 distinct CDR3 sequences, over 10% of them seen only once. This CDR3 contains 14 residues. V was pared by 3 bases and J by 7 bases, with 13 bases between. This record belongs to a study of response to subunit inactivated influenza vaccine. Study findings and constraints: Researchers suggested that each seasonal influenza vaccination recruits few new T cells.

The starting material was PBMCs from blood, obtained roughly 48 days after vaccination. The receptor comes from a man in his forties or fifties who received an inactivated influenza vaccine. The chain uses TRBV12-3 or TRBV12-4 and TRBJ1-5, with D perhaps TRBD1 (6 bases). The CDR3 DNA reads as TGTGCCAGCAGTTTGGAAGGGGGTGAGCAGCCCCAGCATTTT. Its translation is CASSLEGGEQPQHF.